This T cell receptor (beta chain) was sequenced during a study of blood T cell repertoires in COVID-19. CDR1 is SGHNT, CDR2 YYREEE, per germline (reference sequence). Trimming took off 5 bases at V and 4 bases at J, with 12 bases between the two ends. This CDR3 comprises 13 residues. TCRdb keeps only in-frame clones here, not all; method: immunoSEQ multiplex PCR. The table shows some 46,000 clones, with roughly 82% occurring only once. This clonotype was sampled from a woman in her sixties or seventies with acute or convalescent COVID-19. The J gene is TRBJ1-2, the V gene TRBV5-4; maybe TRBD1 (5 bases). Sequencing was done on a sample of peripheral blood. This CDR3 is CASRGLSFYGYTF. The CDR3 bases are TGTGCCAGCAGGGGACTCTCTTTCTATGGCTACACCTTC.